This is a list of T cell receptor beta chains from one sample in a study of cytomegalovirus exposure and HLA in healthy donors. Method: immunoSEQ multiplex PCR; TCRdb's copy keeps in-frame clones and lacks some. The table includes 75,000 to 80,000 clones, approximately 81% detected once. The sample consisted of PBMCs. These receptors were collected from a woman aged 40 to 49 in good health and CMV-seropositive. Each CDR3 is given without its conserved first and last residue. The size entry is marked missing in some rows and otherwise reads once, few, many or a size class.

v_gene	j_gene	len	abundance	CDR3aa
TRBV2	TRBJ1-5	14	.	ASSEGDRVSNQPQH
TRBV5-6	TRBJ2-1	10	.	ASTTGQGEQF
TRBV7-2	TRBJ1-2	14	few	ASSPQTGPSNYGYT
TRBV6-5	TRBJ2-3	11	.	ASNDGSSDTQY
TRBV19	TRBJ2-3	14	.	ASSILSGLSTDTQY
TRBV9	TRBJ2-3	10	few	ASSAPGDTQY
TRBV30	TRBJ2-7	11	few	ALRFRVGGEQY
TRBV2	TRBJ1-6	13	.	ASTKDRGTSSPLH
TRBV19	TRBJ1-5	11	.	ASSIQADQPQH
TRBV7-2	TRBJ1-4	12	.	ASSPDRVREKLF
TRBV5-1	TRBJ2-7	12	.	ASSLPDLPGEQY
TRBV4-2	TRBJ2-5	14	few	ASSQDMIGGQETQY
TRBV6-5	TRBJ1-2	12	.	ASSRGQGSAGYT
TRBV6-5	TRBJ2-1	10	.	ASRDRGREQL
TRBV7-9	TRBJ1-1	12	few	ASSLGTMNTEAF
TRBV6-5	TRBJ1-2	11	.	ASSWAQGYGYT
TRBV28	TRBJ2-3	13	.	ASSFGTGGTDTQY
TRBV7-2	TRBJ1-1	13	once	ASSFVQQGTPEAF
TRBV7-2	TRBJ2-5	12	.	ASSFDSLQETQY
TRBV27	TRBJ2-5	13	.	ASSSPGLAQETQY
TRBV9	TRBJ2-5	12	.	ASSVDGVQETQY
TRBV7-9	TRBJ2-7	13	.	SSSLVAVRTYEQY
TRBV7-9	TRBJ2-1	12	.	ASSHSSGNNEQF
TRBV9	TRBJ2-5	13	once	ASSSRTRRDETQY
TRBV7-6	TRBJ2-1	16	.	ASSPRAGLLIFGNEQF
TRBV11-2	TRBJ1-1	12	.	ASSFSTGNTEAF
TRBV4-3	TRBJ1-2	12	.	ASSQEDRAYGYT
TRBV30	TRBJ2-3	13	.	AWSAASGGADTQY
TRBV9	TRBJ1-1	13	.	ASSPRGQANTEAF
TRBV7-2	TRBJ2-5	15	.	ASSSGLAGGRQETQY
TRBV6-5	TRBJ1-2	11	.	ASSTSQGGGYT
TRBV11-2	TRBJ2-5	13	.	ASSPRSGDQETQY
TRBV13	TRBJ2-1	14	once	ASSLSVQGIGNEQF
TRBV5-4	TRBJ2-3	12	.	ASRLSGGSDTQY
TRBV19	TRBJ1-2	12	.	ASSITTGNYGYT
TRBV15	TRBJ2-4	12	.	ATSKTGAQNIQY
TRBV7-9	TRBJ2-2	12	.	SSSLTGGTGELF
TRBV13	TRBJ1-1	13	once	ASSLGEDRNTEAF
TRBV5-1	TRBJ1-1	13	.	ASSLAQGGNTEAF
TRBV29-1	TRBJ2-5	14	few	SVDGLSRTGQETQY
TRBV5-8	TRBJ1-2	13	.	ASSLGQGASYGYT
TRBV15	TRBJ1-5	15	once	ATSRGTSGGAGQPQH
TRBV18	TRBJ2-3	12	.	ASSLTQDRSAQY
TRBV5-1	TRBJ1-2	11	.	ASSLGGGYGYT
TRBV7-8	TRBJ1-5	13	.	ASSLDGGSNQPQH
TRBV19	TRBJ1-3	13	few	ASSITGTTGNTIY
TRBV7-8	TRBJ1-4	13	.	ASSPRTATNEKLF
TRBV9	TRBJ2-7	15	once	ASSGGTSGSGLAEQY
TRBV19	TRBJ1-1	11	.	ASSMYMNTEAF
TRBV11-3	.	11	once	ASSLSRDYEQY
TRBV6-1	TRBJ1-5	11	.	ASEQSDYQPQH
TRBV11-2	TRBJ2-7	13	few	ASSDYRGPGYEQY
TRBV5-1	TRBJ1-6	12	.	ASSLDGGDSPLH